This T cell receptor (beta chain) derives from a study of control samples from healthy donors and cancer patients. Clones were sequenced by immunoSEQ multiplex PCR, and TCRdb holds only the in-frame ones, with some missing. Here the sample table reports roughly 200,000 clones. Germline CDR1 reads MGHRA; CDR2 reads YSYEKL. Trimming removed 3 bases from V and 5 bases from J, with 16 bases in between. The CDR3 length is 16 residues. The sequencing sample was made of blood. This clonotype was sampled from a woman between 25 and 40 years old in good health. The chain has TRBV4-1 and TRBJ1-4, with D hard to call. The CDR3 sequence is CASSQPSGGRNEKLFF. The CDR3 DNA is TGCGCCAGCAGCCAGCCATCGGGAGGTCGGAATGAAAAACTGTTTTTT.